A single sample is the source of the 8 T cell receptor beta chains below, sequenced in a study of cytotoxic CD8 clonotypes in ibrutinib-treated CLL (dated by TCRdb to the early 2020s). The time point label for this specimen denotes: progressive disease on ibrutinib. The library was produced with the immunoSEQ multiplex PCR assay. Held by TCRdb, this immuneACCESS table contains in-frame sequences only and omits some clones. Under half of the omission traces to an unresolved V gene where checked; the cause of the rest is unknown. For this sample there are 250,000 to 350,000 clones; approximately 76% appear just once. The ten top clones hold around 5.1% of the sample. Sequenced material: PBMCs, taken at disease progression, from a patient treated with ibrutinib. These receptors were obtained from a human donor with chronic lymphocytic leukemia.

The V and J genes are TRBV7-9 and TRBJ1-1; perhaps TRBD1 as D (6 bases). This CDR3 comprises 12 residues. From germline, CDR1 is SEHNR and CDR2 FQNEAQ (reference sequence). With 1 base removed from V and 8 bases from J, the gap between germline ends came to 8 bases. The CDR3 DNA sequence: TGTGCCAGCAGCTTAGTGCAGGGGGAAGCTTTCTTT. It specifies CASSLVQGEAFF.

This clone was counted a few times. The chain links TRBV25-1 to TRBJ1-2, with a possible D match to TRBD1 (6 bases). The CDR3 extends over 12 amino acids. From germline, CDR1 is MGHDK and CDR2 SYGVNS. Trimming stripped 4 bases from V and 5 bases from J, with 8 bases between. The CDR3 is CASSATGYGYTF. CDR3 coding DNA: TGTGCCAGCAGTGCAACAGGGTATGGCTACACCTTC.

The genes are TRBV4-1 and TRBJ1-5; D not certain. Germline V gene data show CDR1 as MGHRA and CDR2 as YSYEKL. This CDR3 comprises 16 residues. Between the trimmed V and J ends, which lost 0 bases and 6 bases, there was a span of 15 bases. CDR3 sequence: CASSQEEAFFVQPQHF. The CDR3 DNA is TGCGCCAGCAGCCAAGAGGAGGCCTTCTTCGTTCAGCCCCAGCATTTT.

This sequence joins TRBV4-1 and TRBJ1-5; 7 bases align to TRBD1. The germline gives CDR1 MGHRA, CDR2 YSYEKL. With 0 bases clipped from V and 4 bases from J, the junction kept 6 bases outside the gene matches. This CDR3 spans 16 amino acids. As DNA, the CDR3 is TGCGCCAGCAGCCAAGATTGGGCAGGGGGTAATCAGCCCCAGCATTTT. Its translation is CASSQDWAGGNQPQHF.

The chain couples TRBV2 to TRBJ2-2; D may be TRBD2 (7 bases). The CDR3 totals 14 residues. CDR1 SNHLY and CDR2 FYNNEI come from the germline V gene. Trimming took 10 bases from V and 1 from J, leaving 13 bases between them. Here the CDR3 DNA reads TGTGCCACCAGGGGACTAATGAACACCGGGGAGCTGTTTTTT. Translating gives CATRGLMNTGELFF.

The rearrangement joins TRBV5-1 to TRBJ2-2; maybe TRBD2 (5 bases). Trimming shortened V by 2 bases and J by 11 bases, and 13 bases separated the two germline ends. The CDR3 loop spans 13 amino acids. Germline assignment: CDR1 SGHRS and CDR2 YFSETQ. The CDR3 loop reads CASSLRGQAELFF. In nucleotides, the CDR3 is TGCGCCAGCAGCTTACGAGGGCAGGCTGAGCTGTTTTTT.

In this sample, this clone turned up once. The V and J genes are TRBV2 and TRBJ2-7, with 9 bases matching TRBD1. In germline, CDR1 is SNHLY, CDR2 FYNNEI. V dropped 6 bases and J dropped 6; count of bases not matched to a gene: 9. The CDR3 contains 14 residues. CDR3 residues: CASRQTGTGTEQYF. CDR3 coding DNA: TGTGCCAGCAGGCAAACCGGGACAGGGACCGAGCAGTACTTC.

This chain joins TRBV19 and TRBJ1-5, with D perhaps matching TRBD1 (5 bases). CDR3 length: 13 amino acids. CDR1 LNHDA and CDR2 SQIVND come from the germline V gene (reference sequence). Trimming removed 5 bases from V and 3 bases from J, with 8 bases in between. CDR3 in DNA: TGTGCCAGTAGTGACAGCTACAATCAGCCCCAGCATTTT. This translates into CASSDSYNQPQHF.